This record concerns one TCR beta chain sequence. This entry is derived from a study of blood T cell repertoires in COVID-19. Using immunoSEQ multiplex PCR, the repertoire was profiled, and TCRdb retains in-frame clones only, with some absent. The table shows some 190,000 clones, with approximately 80% occurring only once. This clonotype was obtained from a human donor in a cohort sampled during active COVID-19. The sample comprised peripheral blood.

The CDR3 DNA follows: TGTGCCAGCAGTAAACAGGGGTTGTCTGAAGCTTTCTTT. It codes for CASSKQGLSEAFF. This rearrangement joins TRBV6-5 to TRBJ1-1, with 7 bases aligning to TRBD1. Trimming removed 5 bases from V and 6 bases from J; junction bases left unmatched: 6. The germline V gene encodes CDR1 MNHEY and CDR2 SVGAGI. The CDR3 loop spans 13 amino acids.